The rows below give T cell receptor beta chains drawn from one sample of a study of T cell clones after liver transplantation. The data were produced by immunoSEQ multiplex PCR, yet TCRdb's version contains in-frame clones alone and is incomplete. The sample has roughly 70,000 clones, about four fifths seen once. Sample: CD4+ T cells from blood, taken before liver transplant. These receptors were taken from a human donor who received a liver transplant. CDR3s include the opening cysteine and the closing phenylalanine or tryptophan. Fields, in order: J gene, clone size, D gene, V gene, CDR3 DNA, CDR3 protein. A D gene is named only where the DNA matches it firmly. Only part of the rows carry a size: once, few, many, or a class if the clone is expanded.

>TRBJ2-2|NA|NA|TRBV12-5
TGTGCTAGCTCATCAGGGTGGACCGGGGAGCTGTTTTTT
CASSSGWTGELFF
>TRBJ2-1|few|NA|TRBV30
TGTGCCTGGAGTTTGGACAGCTACAATGAGCAGTTCTTC
CAWSLDSYNEQFF
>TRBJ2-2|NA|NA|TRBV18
TGTGCCAGCTCACCCCCCTCCCGTACGAACACCGGGGAGCTGTTTTTT
CASSPPSRTNTGELFF
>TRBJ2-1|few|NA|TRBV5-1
TGCGCCAGCAGCTTCTTGGCTAGCCTCGATGAGCAGTTCTTC
CASSFLASLDEQFF
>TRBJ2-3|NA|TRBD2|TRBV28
TGTGCCAGCCCCCCCTTAGGTAGCGGGTACACAGATACGCAGTATTTT
CASPPLGSGYTDTQYF
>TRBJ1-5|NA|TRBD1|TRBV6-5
TGTGCCAGCAGAGCGACAGGGGGCGGACATCAGCCCCAGCATTTT
CASRATGGGHQPQHF
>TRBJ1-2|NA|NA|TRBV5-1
TGCGCCAGCAGCTTGGTGGAGGGCCTTTATGGCTACACCTTC
CASSLVEGLYGYTF
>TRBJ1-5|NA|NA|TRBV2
TGTGCCAGCTCCAGTGAGGGCAATCAGCCCCAGCATTTT
CASSSEGNQPQHF
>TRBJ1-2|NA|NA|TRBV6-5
TGTGCCAGCAGTGAAAGGTTAGGGTCAGGAGGCTACACCTTC
CASSERLGSGGYTF
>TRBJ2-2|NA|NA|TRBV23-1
TGCGCCAGCAGTCAATCGGGGCGGGCGGACGTCTGGGTGGCCGGGGAGCTGTTTTTT
CASSQSGRADVWVAGELFF
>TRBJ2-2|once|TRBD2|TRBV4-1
TGCGCCAGCAGCCAAGGGGGACTAGCGGGAATCGGCACCGGGGAGCTGTTTTTT
CASSQGGLAGIGTGELFF
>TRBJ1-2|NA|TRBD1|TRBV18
TGTGCCAGCCAGGGGGTGGACTATGGCTACACCTTC
CASQGVDYGYTF